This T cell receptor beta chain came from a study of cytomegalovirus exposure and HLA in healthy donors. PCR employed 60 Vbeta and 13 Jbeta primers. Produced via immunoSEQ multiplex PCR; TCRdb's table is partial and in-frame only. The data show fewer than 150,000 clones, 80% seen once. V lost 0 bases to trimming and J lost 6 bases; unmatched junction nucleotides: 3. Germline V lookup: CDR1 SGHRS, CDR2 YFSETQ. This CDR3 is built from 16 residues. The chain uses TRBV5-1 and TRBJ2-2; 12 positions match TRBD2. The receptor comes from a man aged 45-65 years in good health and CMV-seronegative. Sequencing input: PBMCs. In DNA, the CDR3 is TGCGCCAGCAGCTTGGGACTAGCGGGAGTGGCCGGGGAGCTGTTTTTT. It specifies CASSLGLAGVAGELFF.